This TCR beta chain came from a study of T cells in women clearing cervical HPV infection. Turning to the study itself: Donors had HPV16-related CIN3 or worse; 2 had invasive cancer. Controls gave blood once infection was undetectable; cases at lesion identification.

Study results and caveats: Controls had more TRBV6-7 (about 0.16%) than cases (roughly 0.11%).

V lost 2 bases to trimming and J lost 0 bases; unmatched junction nucleotides: 13. Germline CDR1 is KGHSH and CDR2 is LQKENI. The length of the CDR3 is 21 residues. According to its frequency, this clone is medium-sized. Its specificity is unknown. The sequence runs out 3 residues before the end of the CDR3; the remainder is reconstructed from the germline J gene. Assay used: immunoSEQ multiplex PCR; TCRdb lists only in-frame clones, some missing. The sample table includes approximately 31,000 clones. Input material: blood buffy coat. The chain combines TRBV18 with TRBJ2-6; 10 nucleotides line up with TRBD2. The source of this sequence is a woman aged 18 to 75 with a cervical HPV16 infection that either progressed to CIN3+ or cleared (not recorded which). Partial CDR3 DNA: TGTGCCAGCTCACCAAGGCTATCTAGCGGGGGACCAAGCTCTGGGGCCAACGTC. Translated, it gives CASSPRLSSGGPSSGANV. The complete CDR3 reads CASSPRLSSGGPSSGANVLTF.